These 2 T cell receptor beta chains were sequenced from one sample in a study of T cells in localized non-small cell lung cancer. Generated by immunoSEQ multiplex PCR, the TCRdb table keeps only in-frame clones and is missing some. The table shows nearly 35,000 clones, with 85% to 95% occurring only once. Material: peripheral blood mononuclear cells, obtained before any cancer treatment. These receptors were collected from an older female donor with stage II lung adenocarcinoma.

The rearrangement uses TRBV19 and TRBJ1-1; tentatively, D is TRBD1 (5 bases). Trimming took 3 bases from V and 0 from J, leaving 8 bases between them. The CDR3 consists of 14 residues. Germline assignment: CDR1 LNHDA and CDR2 SQIVND (reference sequence). Written as DNA, the CDR3 is TGTGCCAGTAGTATCCAGGGATTGAACACTGAAGCTTTCTTT. Encoded protein: CASSIQGLNTEAFF.

This chain connects TRBV5-1 to TRBJ1-2; 8 bases fit TRBD1. Germline assignment: CDR1 SGHRS and CDR2 YFSETQ. The CDR3 sequence is 15 residues long. Unmatched junction bases numbered 10, after V lost 7 bases and J lost 2 bases. This chain's CDR3 is CASGTGGATNYGYTF. The CDR3 region has the DNA TGCGCCAGCGGTACAGGGGGTGCAACCAACTATGGCTACACCTTC. Supplemented by reference TRBV5-1 and TRBJ1-2, the full variable domain reads KAGVTQTPRYLIKTRGQQVTLSCSPISGHRSVSWYQQTPGQGLQFLFEYFSETQRNKGNFPGRFSGRQFSNSRSEMNVSTLELGDSALYLCASGTGGATNYGYTFGSGTRLTVV.